This T cell receptor beta chain was captured by sequencing in a study of blood T cell repertoires in COVID-19. Clones were sequenced by immunoSEQ multiplex PCR, and TCRdb holds only the in-frame ones, with some missing. The sample yields hundreds of thousands of clones, 80% to 95% seen once. This receptor was identified in a man between 60 and 70 years old with COVID-19, enrolled during active disease. Sample: peripheral blood.

The CDR3 DNA is TGCGCCAGCAGCCATCGACAGATCACTAACTATGGCTACACCTTC. Its translation: CASSHRQITNYGYTF. J is TRBJ1-2 and V is TRBV4-1, with a tentative D call TRBD1 (5 bases). The CDR3 contains 15 residues. The V gene's germline CDR1 is MGHRA and CDR2 YSYEKL. The V end lost 3 bases, the J end lost 0 bases, and 11 bases lay between the germline ends.